This TCR beta chain was sequenced in a study of T cells in Graves' hyperthyroidism and ophthalmopathy. Study in general: Before any treatment, at initial diagnosis, peripheral blood was collected.

The CDR3 contains 13 residues. Germline CDR1 and CDR2: MNHEY and SMNVEV (reference sequence). Trimming stripped 6 bases from V and 4 bases from J, with 12 bases between. This clonotype turned up a few times. Template material for amplifying TCR beta CDR3 regions consisted of RNA transcripts. Primed by the HTBI set, a first-round RT-PCR was run on the TCR CDR3. TCRdb itself ran the multiplex PCR reads through MiXCR, one entry per CDR3 protein. The sample includes a few hundred thousand distinct CDR3 sequences, roughly 25% of them seen just once. The chain employs TRBV27 and TRBJ2-5, with unresolved D. The source material was blood. The receptor's source is a man aged 45-60 years with Graves' hyperthyroidism. The CDR3 DNA sequence: TGTGCCAGCAGCGACACGTTCGGAGAGACCCAGTACTTC. This gives the protein CASSDTFGETQYF.